This T cell receptor beta chain was captured by sequencing in a study of regulatory T cells in long-lasting Graves disease. Findings and caveats of the study: Thyroid tissue went unexamined; only peripheral blood was analyzed.

This clonotype was seen ten or more times. No antigen is known for it. The germline gives CDR1 SGHDT, CDR2 YYEEEE. The CDR3 contains 13 residues. Trimming took 4 bases from V and 6 from J, leaving 13 bases between them. The time point denotes: persistent/refractory GD, antithyroid drugs over 5 years with positive TRAb. PBMC RNA served as the TCR library source. Building the TCR beta libraries relied on iRepertoire HTBI primers, and CDR3 regions underwent Arm-PCR. One entry per CDR3 protein results from TCRdb running MiXCR on the multiplex PCR reads. This table holds about 470,000 distinct CDR3 sequences, around 21% found once.

This chain connects TRBV5-6 to TRBJ1-1; no clear D gene. Source: peripheral blood mononuclear cells (PBMCs), taken when the disease was refractory, from a patient treated with antithyroid drugs. This TCR came from a female donor with Graves disease. The CDR3 sequence is CASSPQALPEAFF. The CDR3 DNA follows: TGTGCCAGCAGCCCCCAGGCCCTGCCTGAAGCTTTCTTT.